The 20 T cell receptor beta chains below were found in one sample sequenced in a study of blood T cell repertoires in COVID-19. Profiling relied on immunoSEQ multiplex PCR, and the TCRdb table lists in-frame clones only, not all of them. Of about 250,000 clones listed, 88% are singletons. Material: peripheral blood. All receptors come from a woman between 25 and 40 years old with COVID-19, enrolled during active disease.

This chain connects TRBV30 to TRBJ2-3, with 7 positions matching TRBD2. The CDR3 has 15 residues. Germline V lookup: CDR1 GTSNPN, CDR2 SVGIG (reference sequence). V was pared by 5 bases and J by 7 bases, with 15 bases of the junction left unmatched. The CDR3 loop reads CAWGALARRAYTQYF. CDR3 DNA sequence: TGTGCCTGGGGGGCACTAGCGAGACGTGCCTATACGCAGTATTTT.

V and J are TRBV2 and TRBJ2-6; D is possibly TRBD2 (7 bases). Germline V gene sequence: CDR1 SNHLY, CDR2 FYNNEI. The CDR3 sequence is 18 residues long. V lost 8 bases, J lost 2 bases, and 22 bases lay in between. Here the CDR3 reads CASSLRGGETAGANVLTF. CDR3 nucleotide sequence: TGTGCCAGCTCCCTACGCGGGGGCGAAACGGCTGGGGCCAACGTCCTGACTTTC.

The CDR3 spells CASSQVIDRVTYETQYF. CDR3 DNA: TGTGCCAGCAGCCAAGTCATAGACAGGGTAACGTACGAGACCCAGTACTTC. This chain links TRBV4-2 with TRBJ2-5; the match to TRBD1 covers 7 bases. J was trimmed by 5 bases and V by 1 base; bases with no gene match: 13. Germline values: CDR1 LGHNA, CDR2 YNFKEQ. This CDR3 comprises 17 residues.

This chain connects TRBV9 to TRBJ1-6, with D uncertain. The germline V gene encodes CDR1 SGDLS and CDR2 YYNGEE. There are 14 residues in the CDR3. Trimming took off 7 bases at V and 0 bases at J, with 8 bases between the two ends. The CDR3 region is CASGGLSYNSPLHF. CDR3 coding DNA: TGTGCCAGCGGTGGACTCTCCTATAATTCACCCCTCCACTTT.

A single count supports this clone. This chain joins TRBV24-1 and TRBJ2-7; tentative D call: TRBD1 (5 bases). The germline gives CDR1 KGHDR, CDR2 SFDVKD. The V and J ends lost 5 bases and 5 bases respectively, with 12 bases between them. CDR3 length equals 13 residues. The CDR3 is CATSVGEWDEQYV. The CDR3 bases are TGTGCCACCAGTGTAGGGGAATGGGACGAGCAGTACGTC.

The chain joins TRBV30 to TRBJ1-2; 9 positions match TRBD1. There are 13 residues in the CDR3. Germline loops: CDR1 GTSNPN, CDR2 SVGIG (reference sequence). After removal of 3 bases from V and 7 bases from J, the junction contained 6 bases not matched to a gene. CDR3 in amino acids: CAWSGQGIGGYTF. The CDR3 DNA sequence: TGTGCCTGGAGCGGACAGGGGATCGGTGGCTACACCTTC. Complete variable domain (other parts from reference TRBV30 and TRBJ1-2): SQTIHQWPATLVQPVGSPLSLECTVEGTSNPNLYWYRQAAGRGLQLLFYSVGIGQISSEVPQNLSASRPQDRQFILSSKKLLLSDSGFYLCAWSGQGIGGYTFGSGTRLTVV.

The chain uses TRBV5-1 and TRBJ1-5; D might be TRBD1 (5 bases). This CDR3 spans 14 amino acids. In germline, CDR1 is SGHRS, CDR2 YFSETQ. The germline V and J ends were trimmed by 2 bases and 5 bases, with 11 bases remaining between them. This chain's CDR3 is CASSLAQGDQPQHF. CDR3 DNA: TGCGCCAGCAGCTTAGCCCAGGGTGATCAGCCCCAGCATTTT.

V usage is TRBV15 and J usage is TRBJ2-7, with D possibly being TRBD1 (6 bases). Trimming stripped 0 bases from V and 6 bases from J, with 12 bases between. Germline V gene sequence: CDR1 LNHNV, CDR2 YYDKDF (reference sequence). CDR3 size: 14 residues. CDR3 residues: CATSRDLVRGEQYF. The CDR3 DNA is TGTGCCACCAGCAGAGATCTCGTCAGGGGCGAGCAGTACTTC.

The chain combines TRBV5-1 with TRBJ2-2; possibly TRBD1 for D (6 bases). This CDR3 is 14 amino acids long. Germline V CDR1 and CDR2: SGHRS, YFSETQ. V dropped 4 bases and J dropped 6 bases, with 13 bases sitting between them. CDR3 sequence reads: CASSNGQSPGELFF. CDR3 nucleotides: TGCGCCAGCAGCAATGGACAGTCCCCCGGGGAGCTGTTTTTT.

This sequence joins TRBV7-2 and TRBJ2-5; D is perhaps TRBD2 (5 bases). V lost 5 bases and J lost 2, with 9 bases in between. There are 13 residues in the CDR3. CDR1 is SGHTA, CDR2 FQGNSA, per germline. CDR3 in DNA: TGTGCCAGCAGCAACCGGGGACAAGAGACCCAGTACTTC. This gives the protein CASSNRGQETQYF.

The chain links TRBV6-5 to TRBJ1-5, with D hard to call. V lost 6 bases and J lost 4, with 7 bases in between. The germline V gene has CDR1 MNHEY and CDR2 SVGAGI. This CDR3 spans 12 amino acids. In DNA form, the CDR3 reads TGTGCCAGCAGGACATCTAATCAGCCCCAGCATTTT. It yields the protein CASRTSNQPQHF.

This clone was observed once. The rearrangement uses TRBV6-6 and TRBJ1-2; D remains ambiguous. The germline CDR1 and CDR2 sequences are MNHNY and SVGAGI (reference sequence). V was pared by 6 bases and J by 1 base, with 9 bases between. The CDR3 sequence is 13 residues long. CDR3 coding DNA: TGTGCCAGCAGCCCCCGGGATAACTATGGCTACACCTTC. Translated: CASSPRDNYGYTF.

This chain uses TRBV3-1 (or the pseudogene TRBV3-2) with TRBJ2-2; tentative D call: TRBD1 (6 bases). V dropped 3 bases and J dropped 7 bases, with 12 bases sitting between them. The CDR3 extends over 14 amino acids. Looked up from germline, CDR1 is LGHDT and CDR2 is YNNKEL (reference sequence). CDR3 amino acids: CASSHEQGYGELFF. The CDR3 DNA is TGTGCCAGCAGCCATGAACAGGGTTACGGGGAGCTGTTTTTT.

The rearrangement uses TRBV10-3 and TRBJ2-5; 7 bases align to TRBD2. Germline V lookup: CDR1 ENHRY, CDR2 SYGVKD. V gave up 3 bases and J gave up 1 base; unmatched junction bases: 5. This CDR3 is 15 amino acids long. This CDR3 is CAISDSRGSQETQYF. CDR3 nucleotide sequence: TGTGCCATCAGTGATTCGCGGGGGTCCCAAGAGACCCAGTACTTC.

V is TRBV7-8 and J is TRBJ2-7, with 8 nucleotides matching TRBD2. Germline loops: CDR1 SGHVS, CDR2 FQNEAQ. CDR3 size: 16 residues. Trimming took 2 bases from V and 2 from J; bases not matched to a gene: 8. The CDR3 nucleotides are TGTGCCAGCAGCTTATCGGGCGGGGGGATCACCTACGAGCAGTACTTC. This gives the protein CASSLSGGGITYEQYF.

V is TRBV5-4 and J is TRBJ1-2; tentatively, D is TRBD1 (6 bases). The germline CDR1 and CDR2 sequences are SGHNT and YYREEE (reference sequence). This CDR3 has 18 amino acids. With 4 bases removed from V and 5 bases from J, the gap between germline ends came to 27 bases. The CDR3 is CASSPDPGFWGQEYGYTF. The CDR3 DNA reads TGTGCCAGCAGCCCCGATCCCGGGTTCTGGGGGCAGGAGTATGGCTACACCTTC.

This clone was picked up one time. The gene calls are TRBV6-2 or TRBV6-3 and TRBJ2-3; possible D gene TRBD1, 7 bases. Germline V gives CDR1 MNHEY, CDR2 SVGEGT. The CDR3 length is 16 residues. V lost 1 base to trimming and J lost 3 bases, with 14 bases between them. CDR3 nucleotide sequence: TGTGCCAGCAGTTACTTAACGACAGGGAGGACAGATACGCAGTATTTT. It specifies CASSYLTTGRTDTQYF.

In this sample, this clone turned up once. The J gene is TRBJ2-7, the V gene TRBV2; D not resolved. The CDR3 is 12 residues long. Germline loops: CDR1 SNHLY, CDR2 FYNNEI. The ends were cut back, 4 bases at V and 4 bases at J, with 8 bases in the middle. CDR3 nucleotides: TGTGCCAGCAGTGGAAACTGGTACGAGCAGTACTTC. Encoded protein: CASSGNWYEQYF.

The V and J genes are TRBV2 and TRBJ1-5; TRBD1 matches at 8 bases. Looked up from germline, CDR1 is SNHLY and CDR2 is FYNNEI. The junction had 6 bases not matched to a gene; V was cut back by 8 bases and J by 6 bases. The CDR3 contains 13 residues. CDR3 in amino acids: CASGQGPGQPQHF. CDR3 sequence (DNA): TGTGCCAGCGGACAGGGTCCTGGTCAGCCCCAGCATTTT.

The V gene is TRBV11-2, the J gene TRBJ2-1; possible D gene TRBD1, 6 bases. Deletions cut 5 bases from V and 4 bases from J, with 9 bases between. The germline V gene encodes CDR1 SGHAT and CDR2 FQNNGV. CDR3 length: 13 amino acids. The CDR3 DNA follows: TGTGCCAGCAGCGTCGGACAGTACAATGAGCAGTTCTTC. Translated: CASSVGQYNEQFF. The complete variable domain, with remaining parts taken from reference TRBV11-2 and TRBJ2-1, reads EAGVAQSPRYKIIEKRQSVAFWCNPISGHATLYWYQQILGQGPKLLIQFQNNGVVDDSQLPKDRFSAERLKGVDSTLKIQPAKLEDSAVYLCASSVGQYNEQFFGPGTRLTVL.